Shown below are 11 T cell receptor beta chains from a single sample sequenced in a study of blood T cell repertoires in COVID-19. Data came from immunoSEQ multiplex PCR; TCRdb stores just in-frame clones and leaves some out. The table includes about 210,000 clones, 75% to 85% detected once. The sequenced material came from PBMCs or T cells enriched from blood (not recorded which). Every receptor here comes from a man aged 35 to 55 who had recovered from COVID-19.

A few counts support this clone. This chain uses TRBV9 with TRBJ2-1; 7 bases line up with TRBD2. This CDR3 is built from 16 residues. J was trimmed by 1 base and V by 0 bases; bases with no gene match: 4. Germline lookup yields CDR1 SGDLS and CDR2 YYNGEE. The CDR3 coding sequence is TGTGCCAGCAGCGTAGCTGGCGGGAGATCCTACAATGAGCAGTTCTTC. Protein sequence: CASSVAGGRSYNEQFF. The full variable domain, its missing parts supplied by reference TRBV9 and TRBJ2-1, is DSGVTQTPKHLITATGQRVTLRCSPRSGDLSVYWYQQSLDQGLQFLIQYYNGEERAKGNILERFSAQQFPDLHSELNLSSLELGDSALYFCASSVAGGRSYNEQFFGPGTRLTVL.

The chain is built from TRBV3-1 (or the pseudogene TRBV3-2) and TRBJ1-2; a weak D match, TRBD1 (5 bases). Germline values: CDR1 LGHDT, CDR2 YNNKEL (reference sequence). The CDR3 is 16 amino acids. Trimming left V 0 bases short and J 0 bases short, with 11 bases between. CDR3 loop: CASSQERGVSNYGYTF. Here the CDR3 DNA reads TGTGCCAGCAGCCAAGAGCGGGGGGTTTCTAACTATGGCTACACCTTC.

This clone appeared a few times. The chain couples TRBV6-1 to TRBJ2-7, with TRBD1 identical over 9 bases. The ends lost 1 base at V and 3 bases at J; junction bases unmatched: 7. CDR1 MNHNS and CDR2 SASEGT come from the germline V gene. CDR3 length: 16 amino acids. CDR3 nucleotide sequence: TGTGCCAGCAGTGAAGATTATGTGGACAGGGGCTACGAGCAGTACTTC. Translation: CASSEDYVDRGYEQYF.

The J gene is TRBJ1-1, the V gene TRBV19; D not certain. The germline V gene encodes CDR1 LNHDA and CDR2 SQIVND (reference sequence). The CDR3 runs to 15 residues. Trimming stripped 5 bases from V and 5 bases from J, with 18 bases between. The CDR3 loop reads CASSYNYGGKTEAFF. As DNA, the CDR3 is TGTGCCAGTAGTTATAACTATGGCGGGAAAACTGAAGCTTTCTTT.

The rearrangement uses TRBV27 and TRBJ2-3; D might be TRBD2 (6 bases). V was clipped by 4 bases and J by 3 bases, with 17 bases between them. Looked up from germline, CDR1 is MNHEY and CDR2 is SMNVEV (reference sequence). The CDR3 length is 16 residues. CDR3 amino acids: CASSSFYSGLTDTQYF. For the CDR3, the DNA is TGTGCCAGCAGTTCCTTTTACTCGGGACTTACAGATACGCAGTATTTT.

The chain links TRBV19 to TRBJ2-7, with D perhaps TRBD2 (6 bases). Trimming shortened V by 6 bases and J by 5 bases, and 14 bases separated the two germline ends. This CDR3 has 13 amino acids. Germline V gene sequence: CDR1 LNHDA, CDR2 SQIVND (reference sequence). As DNA, the CDR3 is TGTGCCAGTAGAGAAACGGGAGACCACGAGCAGTACTTC. Encoded protein: CASRETGDHEQYF.

The rearrangement links TRBV18 to TRBJ2-1; the match to TRBD2 covers 8 bases. V lost 3 bases and J lost 0; bases outside the gene matches: 7. CDR3 length: 17 residues. Germline V gene sequence: CDR1 KGHSH, CDR2 LQKENI. CDR3 region: CASSPRLATASYNEQFF. The CDR3 DNA is TGTGCCAGCTCACCGCGACTAGCGACAGCCTCCTACAATGAGCAGTTCTTC.

The genes are TRBV6-5 and TRBJ1-3; 7 positions agree with TRBD1. The germline CDR1 and CDR2 sequences are MNHEY and SVGAGI. V was clipped by 6 bases and J by 3 bases; unmatched bases: 5. CDR3 length: 14 residues. The CDR3 nucleotides read TGTGCCAGCAGAGAGACAGGGCTTGGAAACACCATATATTTT. Translating it yields CASRETGLGNTIYF.

The CDR3 sequence is CASRKRQDPNTEAFF. CDR3 in DNA: TGTGCCAGCAGAAAACGACAGGACCCAAACACTGAAGCTTTCTTT. This chain uses TRBV7-9 with TRBJ1-1; possible D gene TRBD1, 6 bases. Trimming removed 6 bases at V and 2 bases at J, with 16 bases between. Germline loops: CDR1 SEHNR, CDR2 FQNEAQ (reference sequence). The CDR3 contains 15 residues.

This CDR3 is CASRVLAGGTDTQYF. CDR3 nucleotides: TGTGCCAGTAGAGTCCTAGCGGGAGGGACAGATACGCAGTATTTT. The chain has TRBV19 and TRBJ2-3; 12 nucleotides align to TRBD2. This CDR3 comprises 15 residues. Germline loops: CDR1 LNHDA, CDR2 SQIVND (reference sequence). V trimming: 6 bases; J trimming: 3 bases; junction bases outside the gene matches: 4.

The chain joins TRBV24-1 to TRBJ2-7; D possibly corresponds to TRBD1 (5 bases). The germline CDR1 and CDR2 sequences are KGHDR and SFDVKD. Trimming left V 6 bases short and J 3 bases short, with 11 bases between. This CDR3 region has 13 residues. CDR3 amino acids: CATSRGSNYEQYF. As DNA, the CDR3 is TGTGCCACCAGTAGGGGCAGCAACTACGAGCAGTACTTC.